The 18 T cell receptor beta chains in this list originate from one sample, sequenced in a study of cytotoxic CD8 clonotypes in ibrutinib-treated CLL. Profiling relied on immunoSEQ multiplex PCR, and the TCRdb table lists in-frame clones only, not all of them. The table records roughly 47,000 clones, more than 45% of them present only once. The sequences come from PBMCs, collected after 12 months of ibrutinib treatment. These receptors were obtained from a human donor with chronic lymphocytic leukemia.

The chain recombines TRBV2 with TRBJ2-3; no reliable D call. V lost 3 bases to trimming and J lost 5 bases, with 3 bases between them. Germline CDR1 SNHLY, CDR2 FYNNEI. There are 11 residues in the CDR3. DNA of the CDR3: TGTGCCAGCAGTGAGGTAGATACGCAGTATTTT. It encodes CASSEVDTQYF.

The chain combines TRBV27 with TRBJ2-2; possibly TRBD2 for D (6 bases). The V gene lost 3 bases and the J gene lost 0 bases, with 23 bases spanning the gap. Germline V gene data show CDR1 as MNHEY and CDR2 as SMNVEV (reference sequence). This CDR3 contains 20 residues. Here the CDR3 reads CASSFRPPTDAGTNTGELFF. The CDR3 nucleotides are TGTGCCAGCAGTTTCCGCCCCCCGACGGACGCGGGAACGAACACCGGGGAGCTGTTTTTT.

This clone was seen only a few times. This chain uses TRBV13 with TRBJ2-5; TRBD1 is a possible D gene (6 bases). Germline-derived CDR1 and CDR2 are PRHDT and FYEKMQ (reference sequence). The V and J ends lost 3 bases and 5 bases respectively, with 13 bases between them. The CDR3 loop spans 14 amino acids. DNA of the CDR3: TGTGCCAGCAGCTTGGGCAGGGGCTATGAGACCCAGTACTTC. Protein: CASSLGRGYETQYF. The full variable domain, completed using reference TRBV13 and TRBJ2-5, is AAGVIQSPRHLIKEKRETATLKCYPIPRHDTVYWYQQGPGQDPQFLISFYEKMQSDKGSIPDRFSAQQFSDYHSELNMSSLELGDSALYFCASSLGRGYETQYFGPGTRLLVL.

V and J are TRBV4-2 and TRBJ1-6; D remains unclear. CDR3 length: 15 residues. V shed 0 bases and J shed 9 bases, with 12 bases lying between them. The V gene's germline CDR1 is LGHNA and CDR2 YNFKEQ. CDR3 sequence reads: CASSQDWQVSSPLHF. The CDR3 nucleotides are TGTGCCAGCAGCCAAGACTGGCAGGTTTCTTCACCCCTCCACTTT.

This clone was seen a handful of times. V gene TRBV5-1 combines with J gene TRBJ1-1; perhaps TRBD1 as D (6 bases). From germline, CDR1 is SGHRS and CDR2 YFSETQ. The V end was cut by 2 bases, the J end by 10 bases, with 15 bases between. CDR3 length: 13 amino acids. The DNA of the CDR3 is TGCGCCAGCAGCTTACATCCGGCGGGGGCAGCTTTCTTT. Amino acid sequence: CASSLHPAGAAFF.

The chain employs TRBV5-3 and TRBJ2-3, with TRBD2 matching 7 bases. TRBV5-3 is an open reading frame whose function is uncertain. V lost 8 bases to trimming and J lost 4 bases; unmatched junction nucleotides: 13. The CDR3 consists of 15 residues. The CDR3 DNA reads as TGTGCCAGCAGCGTGACTAGCACAGGAGCAGATACGCAGTATTTT. It yields the protein CASSVTSTGADTQYF.

V is TRBV5-1 and J is TRBJ2-3, with no clear D. CDR1 is SGHRS and CDR2 is YFSETQ in the germline V gene. V lost 1 base, J lost 5 bases, and 5 bases lay in between. The CDR3 loop spans 12 amino acids. DNA of the CDR3: TGCGCCAGCAGCTTGTCGGTAGATACGCAGTATTTT. The encoded protein is CASSLSVDTQYF. The full variable domain, its missing parts supplied by reference TRBV5-1 and TRBJ2-3, is KAGVTQTPRYLIKTRGQQVTLSCSPISGHRSVSWYQQTPGQGLQFLFEYFSETQRNKGNFPGRFSGRQFSNSRSEMNVSTLELGDSALYLCASSLSVDTQYFGPGTRLTVL.

This chain uses TRBV25-1 with TRBJ1-5; TRBD1 matches at 7 bases. CDR1 MGHDK and CDR2 SYGVNS come from the germline V gene. The CDR3 has 13 amino acids. V shed 1 base and J 16 bases; nucleotides not matched to a gene: 10. CDR3 nucleotides: TGTGCCAGCAGTGAATTAGACAGGGACTATCAACATTTT. Translation gives CASSELDRDYQHF.

The V and J genes are TRBV11-2 and TRBJ2-3, with 8 bases aligning to TRBD2. The junction had 11 bases not matched to a gene; V was cut back by 7 bases and J by 5 bases. CDR3 size: 15 residues. Germline V CDR1 and CDR2: SGHAT, FQNNGV. CDR3 protein: CASNPQPLAGDTQYF. The CDR3 DNA is TGTGCCAGCAACCCCCAACCCCTAGCGGGAGATACGCAGTATTTT. The whole variable domain, filled in from reference TRBV11-2 and TRBJ2-3, reads EAGVAQSPRYKIIEKRQSVAFWCNPISGHATLYWYQQILGQGPKLLIQFQNNGVVDDSQLPKDRFSAERLKGVDSTLKIQPAKLEDSAVYLCASNPQPLAGDTQYFGPGTRLTVL.

This clone was found a few times. This chain uses TRBV29-1 with TRBJ2-1; the D is unclear. V was clipped by 3 bases and J by 4 bases, with 7 bases between them. The length of the CDR3 is 12 residues. From germline, CDR1 is SQVTM and CDR2 ANQGSEA. The CDR3 bases are TGCAGCGTTGATCACCTATACAATGAGCAGTTCTTC. The encoded protein is CSVDHLYNEQFF.

The V call is TRBV7-9, the J call TRBJ2-3, with D maybe TRBD2 (6 bases). The CDR3 contains 18 residues. Germline-derived CDR1 and CDR2 are SEHNR and FQNEAQ (reference sequence). Trimming took 0 bases from V and 0 from J, leaving 16 bases between them. Here the CDR3 DNA reads TGTGCCAGCAGCTTAGCAAGGACTATATGGGCTAGCACAGATACGCAGTATTTT. Protein product: CASSLARTIWASTDTQYF.

This chain joins TRBV12-2 and TRBJ1-3. TRBV12-2 constitutes a pseudogene. The CDR3 consists of 15 residues. The CDR3 region has the DNA TGTGCAAGTCGCTGGAGAAAGGAGACTGGAAACACCATATATTTT. Amino acids: CASRWRKETGNTIYF.

This clone was detected a few times. The V and J genes are TRBV2 and TRBJ1-1, with D possibly being TRBD1 (6 bases). Germline values: CDR1 SNHLY, CDR2 FYNNEI. V was cut by 11 bases and J by 1 base, with 11 bases left in between. The CDR3 consists of 12 residues. Written as DNA, the CDR3 is TGTGCCCGAGGACAGCCGAACACTGAAGCTTTCTTT. Translated: CARGQPNTEAFF.

V usage is TRBV9 and J usage is TRBJ1-2; 7 positions agree with TRBD1. The CDR3 length is 14 residues. The germline V gene has CDR1 SGDLS and CDR2 YYNGEE. J was trimmed by 2 bases and V by 1 base; bases with no gene match: 2. The CDR3 nucleotides read TGTGCCAGCAGCGTAACAGGGGAGAACTATGGCTACACCTTC. Its translation: CASSVTGENYGYTF.

This clone has only one observation. This rearrangement joins TRBV7-6 to TRBJ1-1; the D gene is possibly TRBD1 (6 bases). This CDR3 is built from 16 residues. Deletions cut 5 bases from V and 1 base from J, with 17 bases between. Germline V gene lookup returns CDR1 SGHVS and CDR2 FNYEAQ. CDR3 in amino acids: CASSPQQGSSNTEAFF. The CDR3 DNA reads as TGTGCCAGCAGCCCACAACAGGGTTCGTCGAACACTGAAGCTTTCTTT.

The rearrangement links TRBV7-9 to TRBJ2-7; 9 bases are a match to TRBD1. The CDR3 loop spans 15 amino acids. Germline V gives CDR1 SEHNR, CDR2 FQNEAQ (reference sequence). The ends lost 3 bases at V and 3 bases at J; junction bases unmatched: 6. The CDR3 region is CASSFLGTGRYEQYF. The CDR3, as DNA: TGTGCCAGCAGCTTTCTCGGGACAGGGCGCTACGAGCAGTACTTC.

This clone occurred many times. For the CDR3, the DNA is TGTGCCAGCAGCGTAGAACTAGCGGGAGCAGGGGAGAGGACCGAGCAGTACTTC. This sequence encodes CASSVELAGAGERTEQYF. The V and J genes are TRBV9 and TRBJ2-7; 11 nucleotides align to TRBD2. CDR3 length: 18 residues. Germline trimming cut 0 bases from V and 6 bases from J; bases unmatched to any gene: 14. Germline V gene sequence: CDR1 SGDLS, CDR2 YYNGEE.

This chain uses TRBV10-2 with TRBJ1-1; 9 positions agree with TRBD1. J was trimmed by 4 bases and V by 7 bases; bases with no gene match: 4. The CDR3 has 13 residues. CDR1 and CDR2 from the germline V gene are WSHSY and SAAADI. The CDR3 is CASNRGLGTEAFF. CDR3 nucleotides: TGCGCCAGCAACAGGGGGCTTGGCACTGAAGCTTTCTTT.